A selection of T cell receptor beta chains follows, all from one sample in a study of blood T cell repertoires in COVID-19. TCRdb's copy holds only in-frame clones and misses some; the assay was immunoSEQ multiplex PCR. The table records roughly 73,000 clones, roughly 91% of them present only once. Sequences were obtained from peripheral blood. The receptors come from a human donor in a cohort sampled during active COVID-19. Both conserved end residues are part of each CDR3. A D gene is named only where the DNA matches it firmly. The listing skips clone size in some rows; elsewhere it reads once, few, many or a size class.

d_gene,v_gene,j_gene,abundance,CDR3aa,CDR3nt
TRBD1,TRBV5-6,TRBJ1-1,.,CASSLFDRGRNTEAFF,TGTGCCAGCAGCTTGTTCGACAGGGGTCGGAACACTGAAGCTTTCTTT
TRBD1,TRBV11-2,TRBJ2-1,once,CASSLGSGTGVREQFF,TGTGCCAGCAGCTTAGGGTCCGGGACAGGGGTCCGTGAGCAGTTCTTC
.,TRBV15,TRBJ2-5,.,CATSINRVAGETQYF,TGTGCCACCAGCATAAACAGGGTTGCTGGAGAGACCCAGTACTTC
TRBD2,TRBV6-6,TRBJ2-3,.,CASTPGGRASTDTQYF,TGTGCCAGCACTCCGGGTGGGAGGGCTAGCACAGATACGCAGTATTTT
TRBD1,TRBV15,TRBJ1-1,once,CATTFDRDTEAFF,TGTGCCACCACCTTCGACAGGGACACTGAAGCTTTCTTT
.,TRBV5-6,TRBJ2-5,.,CASSFYSQTLQETQYF,TGTGCCAGCAGCTTTTACAGCCAAACCCTCCAAGAGACCCAGTACTTC
.,TRBV4-2,TRBJ2-7,.,CASSPDRSYEQYF,TGTGCCAGCAGCCCAGACAGGTCCTACGAGCAGTACTTC
.,TRBV6-6,TRBJ1-1,.,CASSYLAGQRNTEAFF,TGTGCCAGCAGCTACCTAGCCGGACAGAGGAACACTGAAGCTTTCTTT
.,TRBV27,TRBJ1-2,.,CASSTIANYGYTF,TGTGCCAGCAGTACCATAGCTAACTATGGCTACACCTTC
.,TRBV2,TRBJ2-5,.,CASSHGAGLGKETQYF,TGTGCCAGCAGTCACGGCGCAGGGCTGGGGAAAGAGACCCAGTACTTC
.,TRBV3-1/TRBV3-2,TRBJ1-5,few,CASSQSRARQPQHF,TGTGCCAGCAGCCAATCCAGGGCGCGGCAGCCCCAGCATTTT
TRBD2,TRBV6-2/TRBV6-3,TRBJ2-6,.,CASSYSWTSGSPGANVLTF,TGTGCCAGCAGTTACTCTTGGACTAGCGGGAGTCCTGGGGCCAACGTCCTGACTTTC
TRBD1,TRBV27,TRBJ2-4,.,CASPTPPGTGGATYIQYF,TGTGCCAGCCCGACCCCTCCCGGGACAGGAGGCGCAACCTACATTCAGTACTTC
TRBD1,TRBV6-5,TRBJ1-2,medium-sized,CASSSETGGYGYTF,TGTGCCAGCAGTTCTGAGACAGGGGGATATGGCTACACCTTC
TRBD2,TRBV4-2,TRBJ2-3,.,CASSQVAGPSTDTQYF,TGTGCCAGCAGCCAAGTAGCGGGACCTAGCACAGATACGCAGTATTTT
.,TRBV30,TRBJ2-5,.,CAWSAGSVETQYF,TGTGCCTGGAGTGCGGGGTCGGTGGAGACCCAGTACTTC
.,TRBV11-2,TRBJ2-5,.,CASSLQGAETQYF,TGTGCCAGCAGCCTACAGGGAGCAGAGACCCAGTACTTC
.,TRBV5-6,TRBJ2-1,.,CASSLVSRSYNEQFF,TGTGCCAGCAGCTTGGTTAGTCGCTCCTACAATGAGCAGTTCTTC
TRBD2,TRBV6-6,TRBJ2-7,.,CATQREGAQQYF,TGTGCCACCCAGCGGGAAGGGGCACAGCAGTACTTC
TRBD1,TRBV7-9,TRBJ2-1,.,CASSSFLTGVTYNEQFF,TGTGCCAGCAGCTCTTTTTTGACAGGGGTCACCTACAATGAGCAGTTCTTC
.,TRBV25-1,TRBJ2-1,once,CASSFTSSEQFF,TGTGCCAGCAGCTTTACTAGCTCTGAGCAGTTCTTC
.,TRBV28,TRBJ2-2,.,CGTGVRGGELFF,TGTGGCACCGGAGTCCGGGGCGGGGAGCTGTTTTTT
TRBD1,TRBV2,TRBJ1-5,.,CASETGGNQPQHF,TGTGCCAGCGAGACAGGGGGCAATCAGCCCCAGCATTTT
.,TRBV27,TRBJ1-3,.,CASSKGQPSGNTIYF,TGTGCCAGCAGTAAAGGACAGCCTTCTGGAAACACCATATATTTT
.,TRBV27,TRBJ2-3,.,CASSLSPVDTQYF,TGTGCCAGCAGTTTATCCCCCGTAGATACGCAGTATTTT
.,TRBV5-1,TRBJ2-3,.,CASSPGGASTDTQYF,TGCGCCAGCAGCCCCGGAGGAGCTAGCACAGATACGCAGTATTTT
TRBD2,TRBV2,TRBJ2-2,.,CASRPTSGRAAGELFF,TGTGCCAGCAGACCCACTAGCGGGAGGGCCGCCGGGGAGCTGTTTTTT
.,TRBV29-1,TRBJ1-1,.,CSGNREIGAEAFF,TGCAGCGGTAACAGGGAGATTGGAGCTGAAGCTTTCTTT
.,TRBV7-9,TRBJ1-1,.,CASSLEGSAFF,TGTGCCAGCAGCTTGGAGGGTAGTGCTTTCTTT
TRBD1,TRBV19,TRBJ2-1,once,CASSIDTGTGGISYNEQFF,TGTGCCAGTAGTATAGACACCGGGACAGGGGGGATTTCCTACAATGAGCAGTTCTTC
.,TRBV2,TRBJ2-7,.,CASSEVPREGDEQYF,TGTGCCAGCAGTGAAGTTCCCAGAGAGGGGGACGAGCAGTACTTC
.,TRBV7-2,TRBJ2-2,once,CASSLASGSLNTGELFF,TGTGCCAGCAGCTTAGCAAGTGGGAGTTTAAACACCGGGGAGCTGTTTTTT
TRBD1,TRBV5-1,TRBJ2-2,.,CASSLGPHGTDYTGELFF,TGCGCCAGCAGCTTGGGCCCCCACGGGACAGATTACACCGGGGAGCTGTTTTTT
.,TRBV24-1,TRBJ2-1,.,CATSREPPYNEQFF,TGTGCCACCAGTAGGGAGCCCCCTTACAATGAGCAGTTCTTC
.,TRBV21-1,TRBJ2-2,.,CASSKSGLFSGANTGELFF,TGTGCCAGCAGCAAATCGGGACTCTTTAGCGGGGCTAACACCGGGGAGCTGTTTTTT
.,TRBV5-6,TRBJ2-5,.,CASSLVAAPRETQYF,TGTGCCAGCAGCTTGGTAGCTGCGCCCCGGGAGACCCAGTACTTC
.,TRBV14,TRBJ1-3,.,CASSLNRRAIYF,TGTGCCAGCAGCCTAAACCGGAGGGCCATATATTTT
.,TRBV5-1,TRBJ2-7,.,CASSPGQIYEQYF,TGCGCCAGCAGCCCCGGACAGATCTACGAGCAGTACTTC
.,TRBV7-8,TRBJ1-2,.,CASSLDSGANYGYTF,TGTGCCAGCAGCTTAGACTCGGGTGCTAACTATGGCTACACCTTC
TRBD2,TRBV13,TRBJ2-7,.,CASSSLLSGATGEQYF,TGTGCCAGCAGCTCACTTTTGAGCGGGGCAACGGGCGAGCAGTACTTC
.,TRBV9,TRBJ1-5,.,CASSVGPLQPQHF,TGTGCCAGCAGCGTAGGTCCCCTCCAGCCCCAGCATTTT
TRBD2,TRBV2,TRBJ2-6,.,CASRIAGVASYAGANVLTF,TGTGCCAGCAGGATAGCGGGAGTCGCCTCATACGCTGGGGCCAACGTCCTGACTTTC
TRBD2,TRBV7-8,TRBJ2-2,.,CASSWRGSGTNTGELFF,TGTGCCAGCAGCTGGCGAGGGAGCGGGACGAACACCGGGGAGCTGTTTTTT
TRBD2,TRBV24-1,TRBJ2-3,.,CATSDYREGRDTQYF,TGTGCCACCAGTGATTACCGGGAGGGCCGGGATACGCAGTATTTT
TRBD1,TRBV10-3,TRBJ2-2,few,CATRGQMNTGELFF,TGTGCCACCAGGGGGCAGATGAACACCGGGGAGCTGTTTTTT
TRBD1,TRBV6-5,TRBJ2-1,.,CASTPRTGSYNEQFF,TGTGCCAGCACCCCCCGGACAGGGTCTTACAATGAGCAGTTCTTC
.,TRBV18,TRBJ2-5,.,CASSPFQGKTQYF,TGTGCCAGCTCACCATTCCAGGGCAAGACCCAGTACTTC
TRBD2,TRBV5-1,TRBJ2-1,.,CASSSSGRVNEQFF,TGCGCCAGCAGCTCCAGCGGGAGAGTAAATGAGCAGTTCTTC
.,TRBV11-2,TRBJ2-5,.,CASSLRRGYQETQYF,TGTGCCAGCAGCTTGCGAAGGGGCTACCAAGAGACCCAGTACTTC
TRBD1,TRBV2,TRBJ1-4,.,CASRGDRASREKLFF,TGTGCCAGCAGGGGAGACAGGGCCTCTAGGGAAAAACTGTTTTTT
.,TRBV2,TRBJ1-1,.,CARITQGQGNTEAFF,TGTGCCAGGATAACTCAGGGGCAGGGGAACACTGAAGCTTTCTTT
.,TRBV30,TRBJ1-2,.,CAWSDWSAPAGYGYTF,TGTGCCTGGAGTGATTGGTCCGCACCTGCAGGCTATGGCTACACCTTC
TRBD1,TRBV7-9,TRBJ1-5,.,CASSPRGLGQPQHF,TGTGCCAGCAGCCCAAGGGGGCTCGGTCAGCCCCAGCATTTT